What follows is one T cell receptor beta chain and its context. This CDR3 has 18 amino acids. V shed 3 bases and J 0 bases; nucleotides not matched to a gene: 13. Looked up from germline, CDR1 is SGDLS and CDR2 is YYNGEE. The data belong to a study of blood T cell repertoires in COVID-19. Looking at the study overall: Sites across the United States, Italy and Spain contributed samples from acute and convalescent COVID-19.

In the authors' methods: Using reference gene primer amplification, nucleated cell counts were estimated. The repertoire was sequenced with immunoSEQ multiplex PCR; TCRdb's copy has only in-frame clones and lacks some. The V and J calls and the clone size are those of that table, but D and trimming were determined from the DNA. The repertoire consists of 400,000 or so clones, with 88% occurring once and the leading ten covering approximately 2%. Participant ages covered roughly 18 to 90 years across 24 US areas. Clinical history reported by participants formed the basis on which cohorts were assigned.

The sample comprised PBMCs or T cells enriched from blood (not recorded which). The TCR was taken from a woman aged 40 to 50 with acute COVID-19. This chain connects TRBV9 to TRBJ2-3, with 7 nucleotides matching TRBD2. CDR3 DNA: TGTGCCAGCAGCGCACCTAAGGGACTATCCCCTAGCACAGATACGCAGTATTTT. Amino acids: CASSAPKGLSPSTDTQYF.